This entry describes one T cell receptor (beta chain). The antigen is not known. The V and J ends lost 3 bases and 3 bases respectively, with 8 bases between them. Germline V gene sequence: CDR1 MNHEY, CDR2 SMNVEV (reference sequence). The CDR3 runs 13 residues. This sample is part of a study of glioma-infiltrating T cells. Study in general: Glioma patients had dexamethasone for six or fewer days before surgery. About 1.1 million peripheral T cells were targeted at about 4- to 11-fold coverage.

Using RNA template, CDR3s of TCR alpha and beta were amplified with iRepertoire arm-PCR. TCRdb reanalysed the multiplex PCR reads using MiXCR and keeps one entry per CDR3 protein. The sample lists about 400,000 distinct CDR3 sequences; approximately 42% were seen once. Study outcomes and limitations: Gliomas, especially low-grade, showed above-expected tissue-blood divergence; non-neoplastic patients showed below. Only very few CDR3 sequences appeared in both tissue and blood.

This TCR was recovered from a human donor with low-grade glioma or glioblastoma, undergoing nonglioma brain surgery, or in good health (not recorded which). This chain connects TRBV27 to TRBJ1-1; possible D gene TRBD1, 5 bases. Sequencing was done on a sample of glioma tissue, nonneoplastic brain tissue, or PBMCs (not recorded which). The CDR3 region has the DNA TGTGCCAGCAGTTTGGGGGTGGACACTGAAGCTTTCTTT. It yields the protein CASSLGVDTEAFF.